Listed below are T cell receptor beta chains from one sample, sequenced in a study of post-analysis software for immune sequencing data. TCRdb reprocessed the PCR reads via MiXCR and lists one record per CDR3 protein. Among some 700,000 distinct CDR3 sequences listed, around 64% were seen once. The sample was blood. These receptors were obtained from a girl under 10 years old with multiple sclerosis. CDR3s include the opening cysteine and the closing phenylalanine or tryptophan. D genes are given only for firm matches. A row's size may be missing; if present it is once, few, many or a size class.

cdr3_aa: CASSLSGYSYEQYF
cdr3_nt: TGTGCCAGCAGTTTATCAGGTTACTCCTACGAGCAGTACTTC
j_call: TRBJ2-7
v_call: TRBV28
d_call: .
clone_size: few

cdr3_aa: CSARDILDEQYF
cdr3_nt: TGCAGTGCTAGAGATATATTAGACGAGCAGTACTTC
j_call: TRBJ2-7
v_call: TRBV20-1
d_call: .
clone_size: .

cdr3_aa: CASSTTGGFFYEQYF
cdr3_nt: TGTGCCAGCAGCACGACAGGGGGCTTTTTCTACGAGCAGTACTTC
j_call: TRBJ2-7
v_call: TRBV7-9
d_call: TRBD1
clone_size: once

cdr3_aa: CASSWAGSGTYNEQFF
cdr3_nt: TGTGCCAGCAGTTGGGCCGGGTCGGGGACCTACAATGAGCAGTTCTTC
j_call: TRBJ2-1
v_call: TRBV6-2/TRBV6-3
d_call: .
clone_size: .

cdr3_aa: CASSESVTLNIQYF
cdr3_nt: TGCGCCAGCAGTGAGTCAGTAACGCTGAACATTCAGTACTTC
j_call: TRBJ2-4
v_call: TRBV10-2
d_call: .
clone_size: .

cdr3_aa: CASSPDRGSGQFF
cdr3_nt: TGTGCCAGCAGCCCCGACAGGGGGTCGGGGCAGTTCTTC
j_call: TRBJ2-1
v_call: TRBV7-9
d_call: TRBD1
clone_size: .

cdr3_aa: CASSDRGQGPTDTQYF
cdr3_nt: TGTGCCAGCAGCGACAGGGGACAGGGACCCACAGATACGCAGTATTTT
j_call: TRBJ2-3
v_call: TRBV9
d_call: TRBD1
clone_size: .

cdr3_aa: CASSDVRALYGYTF
cdr3_nt: TGCGCCAGCAGTGACGTAAGGGCCCTCTATGGCTACACCTTC
j_call: TRBJ1-2
v_call: TRBV10-2
d_call: .
clone_size: .

cdr3_aa: CASRPEGLITDAQYF
cdr3_nt: TGTGCCAGCAGACCAGAGGGCCTGATTACAGATGCGCAGTATTTT
j_call: TRBJ2-3
v_call: TRBV12-3/TRBV12-4
d_call: .
clone_size: .

cdr3_aa: CASSQAGGKGSGANVLTF
cdr3_nt: TGTGCCAGCAGCCAAGCGGGAGGTAAAGGCTCTGGGGCCAACGTCCTGACTTTC
j_call: TRBJ2-6
v_call: TRBV3-1
d_call: TRBD2
clone_size: .

cdr3_aa: CSVDPQDRGGETQYF
cdr3_nt: TGCAGCGTTGACCCACAGGACCGTGGGGGAGAGACCCAGTACTTC
j_call: TRBJ2-5
v_call: TRBV29-1
d_call: .
clone_size: .

cdr3_aa: CSALPWTDSTDTQYF
cdr3_nt: TGCAGTGCTCTCCCCTGGACAGACAGCACAGATACGCAGTATTTT
j_call: TRBJ2-3
v_call: TRBV20-1
d_call: .
clone_size: .

cdr3_aa: CSAKSSGREIPFTDTQYF
cdr3_nt: TGCAGTGCTAAGTCTAGCGGGAGGGAAATACCATTCACAGATACGCAGTATTTT
j_call: TRBJ2-3
v_call: TRBV20-1
d_call: TRBD2
clone_size: .

cdr3_aa: CASSQWQGRAEAFF
cdr3_nt: TGCGCCAGCAGCCAATGGCAGGGGCGGGCTGAAGCTTTCTTT
j_call: TRBJ1-1
v_call: TRBV4-1
d_call: .
clone_size: once

cdr3_aa: CASSTVEAFF
cdr3_nt: TGTGCCAGCAGTACCGTAGAAGCTTTCTTT
j_call: TRBJ1-1
v_call: TRBV28
d_call: .
clone_size: .

cdr3_aa: CASSTGVLGDAQYF
cdr3_nt: TGCGCCAGCAGCACGGGGGTACTGGGCGATGCGCAGTATTTT
j_call: TRBJ2-3
v_call: TRBV5-1
d_call: .
clone_size: .

cdr3_aa: CASSSTGEAETQYF
cdr3_nt: TGTGCCAGCAGTTCCACAGGGGAAGCGGAGACCCAGTACTTC
j_call: TRBJ2-5
v_call: TRBV6-5
d_call: TRBD1
clone_size: .

cdr3_aa: CSARRGSGGTTQETQYF
cdr3_nt: TGCAGTGCCAGGAGAGGTAGCGGGGGGACTACACAAGAGACCCAGTACTTC
j_call: TRBJ2-5
v_call: TRBV20-1
d_call: TRBD2
clone_size: .

cdr3_aa: CAGTGRVVGAFF
cdr3_nt: TGTGCCGGCACCGGCAGGGTGGTTGGGGCTTTCTTT
j_call: TRBJ1-1
v_call: TRBV7-9
d_call: .
clone_size: .

cdr3_aa: CSVFFNRDRGLRNTEAFF
cdr3_nt: TGCAGCGTTTTTTTTAACCGGGACAGGGGTTTACGGAACACTGAAGCTTTCTTT
j_call: TRBJ1-1
v_call: TRBV29-1
d_call: TRBD1
clone_size: .

cdr3_aa: CASSAGHGQPQHF
cdr3_nt: TGTGCCAGCAGTGCAGGGCATGGTCAGCCCCAGCATTTT
j_call: TRBJ1-5
v_call: TRBV6-4
d_call: .
clone_size: .

cdr3_aa: CASSSGQYGYTF
cdr3_nt: TGTGCCAGCAGTTCGGGACAGTACGGCTACACCTTC
j_call: TRBJ1-2
v_call: TRBV12-3/TRBV12-4
d_call: TRBD1
clone_size: few

cdr3_aa: CASRRGPETQYF
cdr3_nt: TGTGCCAGCAGGAGGGGGCCGGAGACCCAGTACTTC
j_call: TRBJ2-5
v_call: TRBV6-5
d_call: TRBD1
clone_size: few

cdr3_aa: CASSLGPRDEQYF
cdr3_nt: TGTGCCAGCAGCTTGGGCCCCAGGGACGAGCAGTACTTC
j_call: TRBJ2-7
v_call: TRBV5-4
d_call: .
clone_size: .

cdr3_aa: CASSYPPGTATNEKLFF
cdr3_nt: TGTGCCAGCTCATATCCCCCTGGGACAGCAACTAATGAAAAACTGTTTTTT
j_call: TRBJ1-4
v_call: TRBV6-2/TRBV6-3
d_call: TRBD1
clone_size: few

cdr3_aa: CASSKGLADSYNEQFF
cdr3_nt: TGCGCCAGCAGCAAAGGACTAGCGGACTCCTACAATGAGCAGTTCTTC
j_call: TRBJ2-1
v_call: TRBV5-1
d_call: TRBD2
clone_size: .

cdr3_aa: CASSRQSGANVPTF
cdr3_nt: TGTGCCAGCAGTCGACAGAGTGGGGCCAACGTCCCGACTTTC
j_call: TRBJ2-6
v_call: TRBV12-3/TRBV12-4
d_call: .
clone_size: .

cdr3_aa: CASTFLAGPSTDTQYF
cdr3_nt: TGTGCCAGCACTTTCCTAGCGGGGCCTAGCACAGATACGCAGTATTTT
j_call: TRBJ2-3
v_call: TRBV6-5
d_call: TRBD2
clone_size: .

cdr3_aa: CSVGSAEETQYF
cdr3_nt: TGCAGCGTTGGGTCGGCAGAAGAGACCCAGTACTTC
j_call: TRBJ2-5
v_call: TRBV29-1
d_call: .
clone_size: .

cdr3_aa: CASSIDGTGWGYTEAFF
cdr3_nt: TGTGCCAGTAGTATAGATGGGACAGGGTGGGGTTACACTGAAGCTTTCTTT
j_call: TRBJ1-1
v_call: TRBV19
d_call: TRBD1
clone_size: once

cdr3_aa: CSASGLSTDTQYF
cdr3_nt: TGCAGTGCTAGTGGCTTATCCACAGATACGCAGTATTTT
j_call: TRBJ2-3
v_call: TRBV20-1
d_call: .
clone_size: .

cdr3_aa: CASSSLTEAFF
cdr3_nt: TGTGCCAGCAGTAGTCTTACTGAAGCTTTCTTT
j_call: TRBJ1-1
v_call: TRBV6-2/TRBV6-3
d_call: .
clone_size: .

cdr3_aa: CASSLAPREEGYEQYF
cdr3_nt: TGCGCCAGCAGCTTGGCCCCGCGGGAGGAGGGATACGAGCAGTACTTC
j_call: TRBJ2-7
v_call: TRBV5-1
d_call: TRBD2
clone_size: .

cdr3_aa: CASSPWTPWTYEQYF
cdr3_nt: TGTGCCAGCAGTCCCTGGACCCCCTGGACCTACGAGCAGTACTTC
j_call: TRBJ2-7
v_call: TRBV27
d_call: .
clone_size: .

cdr3_aa: CASSFDLNQPQHF
cdr3_nt: TGTGCCAGCAGCTTTGACCTCAATCAGCCCCAGCATTTT
j_call: TRBJ1-5
v_call: TRBV7-2
d_call: .
clone_size: few

cdr3_aa: CASSPAGTSGLREQFF
cdr3_nt: TGTGCCAGCAGCCCCGCGGGGACTAGCGGCCTCAGGGAGCAGTTCTTC
j_call: TRBJ2-1
v_call: TRBV7-3
d_call: TRBD2
clone_size: .

cdr3_aa: CASIGQGTQYF
cdr3_nt: TGTGCCAGCATCGGACAGGGGACCCAGTACTTC
j_call: TRBJ2-5
v_call: TRBV27
d_call: TRBD1
clone_size: few

cdr3_aa: CASSLAGTSGRETQYF
cdr3_nt: TGTGCCAGCAGCTTAGCCGGGACTAGCGGGAGAGAGACCCAGTACTTC
j_call: TRBJ2-5
v_call: TRBV7-9
d_call: TRBD2
clone_size: few

cdr3_aa: CASSFPTSGGYEQYF
cdr3_nt: TGTGCCAGCAGTTTCCCGACTAGCGGAGGCTACGAGCAGTACTTC
j_call: TRBJ2-7
v_call: TRBV6-6
d_call: TRBD2
clone_size: .

cdr3_aa: CASSLEIGGAKDEKLFF
cdr3_nt: TGTGCCAGCAGCTTAGAAATTGGGGGGGCGAAGGATGAAAAACTGTTTTTT
j_call: TRBJ1-4
v_call: TRBV7-6
d_call: .
clone_size: .

cdr3_aa: CASKVRETDTQYF
cdr3_nt: TGTGCCAGCAAAGTTCGGGAGACAGATACGCAGTATTTT
j_call: TRBJ2-3
v_call: TRBV12-3/TRBV12-4
d_call: .
clone_size: few

cdr3_aa: CASSQDSGNEQYF
cdr3_nt: TGTGCCAGCAGCCAAGATTCTGGGAACGAGCAGTACTTC
j_call: TRBJ2-7
v_call: TRBV3-1
d_call: .
clone_size: .

cdr3_aa: CASSLDVPGHLGPHNEQFF
cdr3_nt: TGCGCCAGCAGCTTGGACGTCCCGGGACACCTAGGACCTCACAATGAGCAGTTCTTC
j_call: TRBJ2-1
v_call: TRBV5-1
d_call: .
clone_size: few

cdr3_aa: CASSQYRDRGPKNIQYF
cdr3_nt: TGTGCCAGCAGTCAATACCGGGACAGGGGGCCCAAAAACATTCAGTACTTC
j_call: TRBJ2-4
v_call: TRBV2
d_call: TRBD1
clone_size: .

cdr3_aa: CSASLVAGSYEQYF
cdr3_nt: TGCAGTGCTAGCCTGGTAGCGGGATCCTACGAGCAGTACTTC
j_call: TRBJ2-7
v_call: TRBV20-1
d_call: TRBD2
clone_size: few

cdr3_aa: CASSVDPAGESQETQYF
cdr3_nt: TGTGCCAGCAGCGTAGATCCAGCGGGAGAAAGCCAAGAGACCCAGTACTTC
j_call: TRBJ2-5
v_call: TRBV9
d_call: TRBD2
clone_size: .

cdr3_aa: CASSPNGGVETQYF
cdr3_nt: TGTGCCAGCAGCCCTAATGGGGGTGTTGAGACCCAGTACTTC
j_call: TRBJ2-5
v_call: TRBV11-3
d_call: .
clone_size: few